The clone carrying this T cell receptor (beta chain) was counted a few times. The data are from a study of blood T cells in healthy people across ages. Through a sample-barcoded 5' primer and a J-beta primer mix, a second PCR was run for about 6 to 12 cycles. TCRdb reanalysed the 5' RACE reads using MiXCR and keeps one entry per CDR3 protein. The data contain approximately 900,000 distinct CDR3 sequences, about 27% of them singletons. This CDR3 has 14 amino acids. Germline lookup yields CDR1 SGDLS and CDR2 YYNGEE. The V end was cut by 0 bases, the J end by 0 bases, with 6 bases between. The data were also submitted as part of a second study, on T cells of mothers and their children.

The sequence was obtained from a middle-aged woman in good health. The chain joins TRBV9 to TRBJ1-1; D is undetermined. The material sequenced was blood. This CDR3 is CASSVGAMNTEAFF. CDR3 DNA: TGTGCCAGCAGCGTAGGAGCTATGAACACTGAAGCTTTCTTT.